The TCR beta chain described here comes from a study of cytomegalovirus exposure and HLA in healthy donors. At the level of the study: Roughly 80 million unique TCRs from HLA-typed donors were held in an early data release.

13 Jbeta primers and 60 Vbeta primers were used for the PCR. Clones were sequenced by immunoSEQ multiplex PCR, and TCRdb holds only the in-frame ones, with some missing. The sample lists approximately 160,000 clones; 60% to 80% were seen once. V gave up 2 bases and J gave up 0 bases, with 7 bases separating them. This CDR3 region has 15 residues. Germline V lookup: CDR1 MDHEN, CDR2 SYDVKM. The J gene is TRBJ2-2, the V gene TRBV28; no firm D call. The material sequenced was PBMCs. The receptor was derived from a male donor in good health and CMV-seronegative. As DNA, the CDR3 is TGTGCCAGCAGTTTACCAGGATCGAACACCGGGGAGCTGTTTTTT. This codes for CASSLPGSNTGELFF.